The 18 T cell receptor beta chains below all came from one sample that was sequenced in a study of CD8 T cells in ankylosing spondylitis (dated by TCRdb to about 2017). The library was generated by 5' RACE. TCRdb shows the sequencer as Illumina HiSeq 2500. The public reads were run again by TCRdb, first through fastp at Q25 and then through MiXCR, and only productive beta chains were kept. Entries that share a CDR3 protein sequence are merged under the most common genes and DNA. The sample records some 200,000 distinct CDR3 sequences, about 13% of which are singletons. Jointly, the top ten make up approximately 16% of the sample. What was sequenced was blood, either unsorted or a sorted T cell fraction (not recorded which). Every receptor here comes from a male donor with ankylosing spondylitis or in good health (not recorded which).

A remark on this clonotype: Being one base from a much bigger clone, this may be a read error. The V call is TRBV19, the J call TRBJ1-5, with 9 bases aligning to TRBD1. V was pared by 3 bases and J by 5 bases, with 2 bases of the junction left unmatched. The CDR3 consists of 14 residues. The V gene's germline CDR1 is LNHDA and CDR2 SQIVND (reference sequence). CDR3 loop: CASSIWTGDQPQHF. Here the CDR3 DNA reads TGTGCCAGTAGTATCTGGACAGGGGATCAGCCCCAGCATTTT.

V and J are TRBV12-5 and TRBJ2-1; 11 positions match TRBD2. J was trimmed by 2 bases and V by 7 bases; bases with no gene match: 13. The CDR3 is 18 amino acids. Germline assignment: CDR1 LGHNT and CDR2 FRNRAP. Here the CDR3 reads CASAEPLAGGYTYNEQFF. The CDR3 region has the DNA TGTGCTAGTGCCGAGCCCCTAGCGGGGGGATATACCTACAATGAGCAGTTCTTC.

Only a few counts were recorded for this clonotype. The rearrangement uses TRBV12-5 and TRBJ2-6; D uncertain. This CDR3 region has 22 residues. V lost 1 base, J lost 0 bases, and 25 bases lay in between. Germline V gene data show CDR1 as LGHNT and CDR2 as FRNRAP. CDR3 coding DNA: TGTGCTAGTGGTTTGGCACCCATCTCGGACCGCGGAGCACTCTCTGGGGCCAACGTCCTGACTTTC. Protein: CASGLAPISDRGALSGANVLTF.

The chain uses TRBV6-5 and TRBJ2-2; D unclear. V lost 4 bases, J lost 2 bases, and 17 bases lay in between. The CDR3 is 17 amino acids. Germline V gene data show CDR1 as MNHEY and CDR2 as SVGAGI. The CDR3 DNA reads TGTGCCAGCAGTTCTCTCTTGAGCGTAGGAAACACCGGGGAGCTGTTTTTT. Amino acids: CASSSLLSVGNTGELFF.

The CDR3 DNA is TGTGCCAGCAGCCCGTGGCCGGCGGGACTACCCAGGACCGGGGAGCTGTTTTTT. Protein: CASSPWPAGLPRTGELFF. The gene calls are TRBV25-1 and TRBJ2-2, with 7 bases matching TRBD2. V shed 6 bases, J shed 5 bases, and the junction held 18 bases outside the gene matches. The CDR3 totals 18 residues. CDR1 and CDR2 from the germline V gene are MGHDK and SYGVNS.

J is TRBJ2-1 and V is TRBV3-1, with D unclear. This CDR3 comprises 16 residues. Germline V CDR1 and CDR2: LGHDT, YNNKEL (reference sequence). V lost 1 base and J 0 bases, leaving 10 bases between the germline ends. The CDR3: CASSQVQQGSYNEQFF. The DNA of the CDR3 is TGTGCCAGCAGCCAAGTACAACAAGGCTCCTACAATGAGCAGTTCTTC.

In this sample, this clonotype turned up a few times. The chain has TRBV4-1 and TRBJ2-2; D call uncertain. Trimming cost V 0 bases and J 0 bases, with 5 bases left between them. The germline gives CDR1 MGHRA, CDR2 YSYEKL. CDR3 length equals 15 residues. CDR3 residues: CASSQEPANTGELFF. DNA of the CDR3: TGCGCCAGCAGCCAAGAACCCGCGAACACCGGGGAGCTGTTTTTT.

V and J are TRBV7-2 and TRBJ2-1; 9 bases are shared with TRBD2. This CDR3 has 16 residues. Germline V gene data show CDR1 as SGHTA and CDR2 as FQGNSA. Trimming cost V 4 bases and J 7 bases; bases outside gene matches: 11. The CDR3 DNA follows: TGTGCCAGCAGCTCTTTCAGCGGGGGGCTCGGAAATGAGCAGTTCTTC. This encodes CASSSFSGGLGNEQFF.

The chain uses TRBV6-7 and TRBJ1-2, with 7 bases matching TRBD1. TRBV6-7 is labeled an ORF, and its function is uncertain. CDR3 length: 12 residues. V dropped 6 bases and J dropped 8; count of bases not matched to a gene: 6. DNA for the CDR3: TGTGCCAGCAGAAGACAGGGTGGAGGCTACACCTTC. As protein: CASRRQGGGYTF.

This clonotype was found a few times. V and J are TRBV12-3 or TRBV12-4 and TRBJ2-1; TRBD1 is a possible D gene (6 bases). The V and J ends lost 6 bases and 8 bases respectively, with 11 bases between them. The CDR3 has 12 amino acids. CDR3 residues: CASSQGYDEQFF. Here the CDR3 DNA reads TGTGCCAGCAGCCAGGGGTACGATGAGCAGTTCTTC.

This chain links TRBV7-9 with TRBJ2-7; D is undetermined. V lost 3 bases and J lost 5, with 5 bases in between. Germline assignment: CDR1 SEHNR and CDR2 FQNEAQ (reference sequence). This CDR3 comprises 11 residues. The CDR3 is CASSFDDEQYF. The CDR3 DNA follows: TGTGCCAGCAGCTTCGACGACGAGCAGTACTTC. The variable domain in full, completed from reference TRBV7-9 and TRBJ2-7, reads DTGVSQNPRHKITKRGQNVTFRCDPISEHNRLYWYRQTLGQGPEFLTYFQNEAQLEKSRLLSDRFSAERPKGSFSTLEIQRTEQGDSAMYLCASSFDDEQYFGPGTRLTVT.

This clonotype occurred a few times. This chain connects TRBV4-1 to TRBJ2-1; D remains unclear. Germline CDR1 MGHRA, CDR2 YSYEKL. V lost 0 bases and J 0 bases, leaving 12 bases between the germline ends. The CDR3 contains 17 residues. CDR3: CASSQESGLNSYNEQFF. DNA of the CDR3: TGCGCCAGCAGCCAAGAAAGTGGGCTTAACTCCTACAATGAGCAGTTCTTC.

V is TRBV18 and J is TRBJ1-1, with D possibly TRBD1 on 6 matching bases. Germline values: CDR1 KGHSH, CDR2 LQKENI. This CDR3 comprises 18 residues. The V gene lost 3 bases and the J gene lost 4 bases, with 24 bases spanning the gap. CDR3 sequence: CASSPNHFPAGESTEAFF. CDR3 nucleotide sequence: TGTGCCAGCTCACCGAACCACTTCCCGGCAGGGGAGAGCACTGAAGCTTTCTTT.

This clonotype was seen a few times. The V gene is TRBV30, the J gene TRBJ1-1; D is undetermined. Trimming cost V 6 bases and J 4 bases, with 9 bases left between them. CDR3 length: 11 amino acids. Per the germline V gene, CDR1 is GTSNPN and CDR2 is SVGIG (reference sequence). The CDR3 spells CACGEGTEAFF. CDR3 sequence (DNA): TGTGCCTGCGGAGAAGGCACTGAAGCTTTCTTT.

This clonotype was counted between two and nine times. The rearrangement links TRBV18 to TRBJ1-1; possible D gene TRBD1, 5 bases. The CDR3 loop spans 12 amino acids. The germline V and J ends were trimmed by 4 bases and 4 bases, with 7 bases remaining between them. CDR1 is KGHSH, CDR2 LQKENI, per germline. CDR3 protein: CASSRGATEAFF. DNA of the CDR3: TGTGCCAGCTCACGAGGGGCCACTGAAGCTTTCTTT.

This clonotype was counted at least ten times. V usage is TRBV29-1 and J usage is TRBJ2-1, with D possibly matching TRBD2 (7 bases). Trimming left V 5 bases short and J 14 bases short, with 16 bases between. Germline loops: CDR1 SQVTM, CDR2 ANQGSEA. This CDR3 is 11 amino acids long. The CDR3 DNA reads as TGCAGCGTTCCCCGCGGGGGCTCGGAGTTCTTC. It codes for CSVPRGGSEFF.

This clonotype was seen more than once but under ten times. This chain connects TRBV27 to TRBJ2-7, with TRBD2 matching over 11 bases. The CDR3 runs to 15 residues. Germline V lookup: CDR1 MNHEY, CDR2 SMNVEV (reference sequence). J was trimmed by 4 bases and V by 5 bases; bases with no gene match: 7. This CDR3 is CASSLRLAGQYEQYF. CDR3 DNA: TGTGCCAGCAGTCTTCGACTAGCGGGGCAGTACGAGCAGTACTTC.

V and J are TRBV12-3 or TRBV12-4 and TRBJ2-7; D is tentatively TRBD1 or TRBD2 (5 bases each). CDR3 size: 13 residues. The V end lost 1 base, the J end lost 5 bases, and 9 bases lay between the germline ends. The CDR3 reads CASSLDWDHEQYF. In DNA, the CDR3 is TGTGCCAGCAGTTTAGATTGGGACCACGAGCAGTACTTC.